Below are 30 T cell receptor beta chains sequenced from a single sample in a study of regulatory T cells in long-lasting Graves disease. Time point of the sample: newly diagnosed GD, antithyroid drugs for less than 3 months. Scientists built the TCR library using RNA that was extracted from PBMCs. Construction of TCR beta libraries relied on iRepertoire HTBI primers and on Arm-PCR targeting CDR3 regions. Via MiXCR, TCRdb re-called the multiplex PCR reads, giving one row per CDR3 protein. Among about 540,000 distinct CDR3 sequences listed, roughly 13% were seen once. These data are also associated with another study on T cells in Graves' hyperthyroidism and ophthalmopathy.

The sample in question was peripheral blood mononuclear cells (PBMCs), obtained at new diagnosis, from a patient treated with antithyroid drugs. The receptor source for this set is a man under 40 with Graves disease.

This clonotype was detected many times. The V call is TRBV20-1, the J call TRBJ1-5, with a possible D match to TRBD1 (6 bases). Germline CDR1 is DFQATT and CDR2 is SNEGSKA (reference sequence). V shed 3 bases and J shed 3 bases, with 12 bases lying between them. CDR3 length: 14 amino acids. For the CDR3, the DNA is TGCAGTGCTAGGGCCAGGGGATACAATCAGCCCCAGCATTTT. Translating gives CSARARGYNQPQHF.

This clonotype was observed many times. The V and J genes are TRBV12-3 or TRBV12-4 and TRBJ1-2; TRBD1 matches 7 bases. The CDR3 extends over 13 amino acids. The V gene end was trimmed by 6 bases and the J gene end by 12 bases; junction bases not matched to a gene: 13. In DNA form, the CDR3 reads TGTGCCAGCAGCCCAGGGGGACGAAAAATCCACACCTTC. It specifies CASSPGGRKIHTF.

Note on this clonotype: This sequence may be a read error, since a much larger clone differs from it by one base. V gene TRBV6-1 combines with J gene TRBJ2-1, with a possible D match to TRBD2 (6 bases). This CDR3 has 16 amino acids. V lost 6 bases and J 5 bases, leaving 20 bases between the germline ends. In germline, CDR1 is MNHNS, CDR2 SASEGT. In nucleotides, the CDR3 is TGTGCCAGCAGAAAAGGCGTTGCGGGACGGAACAATGAGCAGTTCTTC. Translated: CASRKGVAGRNNEQFF.

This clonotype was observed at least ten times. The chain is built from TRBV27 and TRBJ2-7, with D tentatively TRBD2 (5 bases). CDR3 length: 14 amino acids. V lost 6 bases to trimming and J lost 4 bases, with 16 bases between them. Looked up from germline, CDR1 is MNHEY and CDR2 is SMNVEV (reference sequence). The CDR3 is CASSPKLRGYEQYF. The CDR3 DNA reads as TGTGCCAGCAGCCCAAAGCTCCGGGGATACGAGCAGTACTTC.

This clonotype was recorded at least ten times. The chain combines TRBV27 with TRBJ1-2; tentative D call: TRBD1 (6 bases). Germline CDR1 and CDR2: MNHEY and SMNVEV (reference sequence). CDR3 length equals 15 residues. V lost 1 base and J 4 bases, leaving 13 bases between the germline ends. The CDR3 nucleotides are TGTGCCAGCAGTTTATTAGCGGTCAGGGGCTATGGCTACACCTTC. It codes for CASSLLAVRGYGYTF.

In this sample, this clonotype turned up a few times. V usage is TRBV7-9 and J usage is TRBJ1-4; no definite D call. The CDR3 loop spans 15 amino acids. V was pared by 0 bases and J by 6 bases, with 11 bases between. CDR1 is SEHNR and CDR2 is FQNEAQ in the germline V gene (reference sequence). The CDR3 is CASSLAERTDEKLFF. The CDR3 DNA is TGTGCCAGCAGCTTAGCTGAGCGGACGGATGAAAAACTGTTTTTT.

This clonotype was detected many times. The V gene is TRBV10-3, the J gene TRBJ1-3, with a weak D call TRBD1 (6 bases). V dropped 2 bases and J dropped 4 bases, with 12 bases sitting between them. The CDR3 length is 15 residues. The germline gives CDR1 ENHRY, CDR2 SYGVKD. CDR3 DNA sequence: TGTGCCATCAGTGAGAGGGGGGCTACCGGAAACACCATATATTTT. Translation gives CAISERGATGNTIYF.

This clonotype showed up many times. CDR3: CASRFDSNQPQHF. Written as DNA, the CDR3 is TGTGCCAGCAGATTTGACAGCAATCAGCCCCAGCATTTT. This chain joins TRBV27 and TRBJ1-5, with unresolved D. This CDR3 has 13 amino acids. CDR1 and CDR2 (germline): MNHEY, SMNVEV (reference sequence). V lost 6 bases to trimming and J lost 1 base, with 7 bases between them.

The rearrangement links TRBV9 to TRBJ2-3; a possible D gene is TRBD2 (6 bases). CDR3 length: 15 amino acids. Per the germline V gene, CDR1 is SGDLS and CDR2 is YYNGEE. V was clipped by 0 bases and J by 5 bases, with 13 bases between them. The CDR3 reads CASSVAGGRGDTQYF. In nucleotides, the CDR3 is TGTGCCAGCAGCGTAGCTGGCGGGCGGGGAGATACGCAGTATTTT.

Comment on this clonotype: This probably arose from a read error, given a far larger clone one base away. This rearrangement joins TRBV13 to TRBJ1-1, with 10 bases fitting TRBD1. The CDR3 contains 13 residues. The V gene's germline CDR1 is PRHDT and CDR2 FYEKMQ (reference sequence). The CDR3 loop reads CASTDRGNIEAFF. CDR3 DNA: TGTGCCAGCACGGACAGGGGGAACATTGAAGCTTTCTTT.

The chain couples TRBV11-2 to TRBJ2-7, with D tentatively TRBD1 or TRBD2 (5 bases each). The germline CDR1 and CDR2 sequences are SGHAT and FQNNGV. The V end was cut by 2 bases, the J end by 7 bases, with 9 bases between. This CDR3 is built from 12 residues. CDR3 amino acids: CASSLRWGEQYF. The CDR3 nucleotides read TGTGCCAGCAGCTTAAGGTGGGGGGAGCAGTACTTC.

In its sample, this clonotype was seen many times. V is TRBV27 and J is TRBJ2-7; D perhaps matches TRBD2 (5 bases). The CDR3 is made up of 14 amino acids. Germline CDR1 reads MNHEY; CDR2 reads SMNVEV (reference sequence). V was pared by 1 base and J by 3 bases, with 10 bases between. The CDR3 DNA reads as TGTGCCAGCAGTTTATTTGGCAGCGGCTACGAGCAGTACTTC. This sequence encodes CASSLFGSGYEQYF.

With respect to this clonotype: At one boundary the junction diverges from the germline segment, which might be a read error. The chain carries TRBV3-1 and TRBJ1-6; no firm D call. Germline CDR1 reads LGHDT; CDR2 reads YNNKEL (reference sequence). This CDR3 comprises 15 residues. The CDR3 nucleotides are TGTGCCAGCAGCCAAGAGGGCTACTTGAATTCACCCCTCTACTTT. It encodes CASSQEGYLNSPLYF.

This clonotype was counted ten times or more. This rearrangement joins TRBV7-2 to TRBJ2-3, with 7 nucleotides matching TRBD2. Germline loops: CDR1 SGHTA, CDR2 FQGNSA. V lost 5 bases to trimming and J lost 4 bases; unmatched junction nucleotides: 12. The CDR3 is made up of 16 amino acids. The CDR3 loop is CASSPRRRGGADTQYF. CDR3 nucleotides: TGTGCCAGCAGCCCCAGACGGCGGGGAGGGGCAGATACGCAGTATTTT.

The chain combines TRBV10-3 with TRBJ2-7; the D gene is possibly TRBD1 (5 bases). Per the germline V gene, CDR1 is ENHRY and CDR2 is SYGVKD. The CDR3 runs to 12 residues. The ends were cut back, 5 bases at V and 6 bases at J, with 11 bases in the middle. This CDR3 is CAISPDSSEQYF. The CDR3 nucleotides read TGTGCCATCAGTCCCGACAGTAGCGAGCAGTACTTC.

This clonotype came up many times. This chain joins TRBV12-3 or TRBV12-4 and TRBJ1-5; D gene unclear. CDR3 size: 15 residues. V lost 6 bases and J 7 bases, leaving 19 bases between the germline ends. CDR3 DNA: TGTGCCAGCAGGCTCGAGGGAGGGCGCGTCCAGCCCCAGCATTTT. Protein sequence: CASRLEGGRVQPQHF.

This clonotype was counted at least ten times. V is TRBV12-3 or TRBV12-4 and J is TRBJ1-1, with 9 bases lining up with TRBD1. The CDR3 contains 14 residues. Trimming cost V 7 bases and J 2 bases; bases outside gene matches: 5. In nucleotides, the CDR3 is TGTGCCAGCAACAGGGGGCTGGTAAACACTGAAGCTTTCTTT. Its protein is CASNRGLVNTEAFF.

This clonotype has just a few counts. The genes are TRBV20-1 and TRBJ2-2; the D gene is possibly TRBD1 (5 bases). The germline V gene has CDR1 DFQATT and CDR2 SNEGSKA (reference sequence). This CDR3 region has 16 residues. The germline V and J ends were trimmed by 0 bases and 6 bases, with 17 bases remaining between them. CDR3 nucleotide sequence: TGCAGTGCTAGAGAGCAGGGCGAAGATTTACCCGGGGAGCTGTTTTTT. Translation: CSAREQGEDLPGELFF.

In DNA form, the CDR3 reads TGTGCCATCAGTGACATCGAAGAGACCCAGTACTTC. Translating gives CAISDIEETQYF. This chain uses TRBV10-3 with TRBJ2-5; no clear D gene. The germline V gene encodes CDR1 ENHRY and CDR2 SYGVKD. The V and J ends lost 3 bases and 3 bases respectively, with 5 bases between them. The CDR3 sequence is 12 residues long.

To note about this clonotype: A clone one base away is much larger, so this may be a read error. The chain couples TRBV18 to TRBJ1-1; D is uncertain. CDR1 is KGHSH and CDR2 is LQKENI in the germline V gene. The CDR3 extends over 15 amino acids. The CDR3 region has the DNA TGTGCCAGCTCACCGTCCCTGGGAGCAGACACTGGAGCTTTCTTT. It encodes CASSPSLGADTGAFF.

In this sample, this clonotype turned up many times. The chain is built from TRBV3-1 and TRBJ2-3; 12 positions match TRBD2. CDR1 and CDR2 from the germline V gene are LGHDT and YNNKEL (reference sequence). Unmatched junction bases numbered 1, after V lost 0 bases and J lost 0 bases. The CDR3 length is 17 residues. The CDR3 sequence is CASSQEGTSGSTDTQYF. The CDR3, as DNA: TGTGCCAGCAGCCAAGAAGGGACTAGCGGGAGCACAGATACGCAGTATTTT.

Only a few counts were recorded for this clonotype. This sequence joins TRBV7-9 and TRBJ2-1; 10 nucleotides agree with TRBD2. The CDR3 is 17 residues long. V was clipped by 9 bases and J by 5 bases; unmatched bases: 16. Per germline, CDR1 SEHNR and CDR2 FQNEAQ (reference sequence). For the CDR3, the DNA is TGTGCCAGGAGCCCACCTGTACTAGCGGGGCCTGACAATGAGCAGTTCTTC. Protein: CARSPPVLAGPDNEQFF.

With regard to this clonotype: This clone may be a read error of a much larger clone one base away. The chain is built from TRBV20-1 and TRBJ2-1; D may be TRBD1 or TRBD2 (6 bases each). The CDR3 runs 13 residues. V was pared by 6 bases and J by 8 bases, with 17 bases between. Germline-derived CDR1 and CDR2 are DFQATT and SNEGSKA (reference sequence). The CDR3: CSAGGRELDEQFF. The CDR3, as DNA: TGCAGTGCAGGGGGTCGGGAGTTGGATGAGCAGTTCTTC.

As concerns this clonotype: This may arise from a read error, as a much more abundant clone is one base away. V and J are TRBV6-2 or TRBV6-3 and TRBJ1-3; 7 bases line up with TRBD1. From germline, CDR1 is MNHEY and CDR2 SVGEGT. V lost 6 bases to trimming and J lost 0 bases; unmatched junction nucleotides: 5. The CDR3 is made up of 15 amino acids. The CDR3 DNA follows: TGTGCCAGCAGCCCGACAGGGAACTCTGGAAACACCATATATTTT. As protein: CASSPTGNSGNTIYF.

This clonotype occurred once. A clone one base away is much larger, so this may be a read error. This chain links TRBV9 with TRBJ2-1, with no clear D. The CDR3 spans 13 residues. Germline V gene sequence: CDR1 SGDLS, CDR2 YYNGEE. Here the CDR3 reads CASGVGDYNEQFF. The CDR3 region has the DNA TGTGCCAGCGGCGTCGGAGACTACAATGAGCAGTTCTTC. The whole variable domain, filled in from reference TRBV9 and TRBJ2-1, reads DSGVTQTPKHLITATGQRVTLRCSPRSGDLSVYWYQQSLDQGLQFLIQYYNGEERAKGNILERFSAQQFPDLHSELNLSSLELGDSALYFCASGVGDYNEQFFGPGTRLTVL.

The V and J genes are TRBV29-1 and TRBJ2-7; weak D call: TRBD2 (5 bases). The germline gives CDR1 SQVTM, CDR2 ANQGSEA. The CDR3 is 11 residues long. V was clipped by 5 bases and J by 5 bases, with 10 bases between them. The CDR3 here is CSVWAGNEQYF. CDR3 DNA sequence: TGCAGCGTTTGGGCCGGGAACGAGCAGTACTTC.

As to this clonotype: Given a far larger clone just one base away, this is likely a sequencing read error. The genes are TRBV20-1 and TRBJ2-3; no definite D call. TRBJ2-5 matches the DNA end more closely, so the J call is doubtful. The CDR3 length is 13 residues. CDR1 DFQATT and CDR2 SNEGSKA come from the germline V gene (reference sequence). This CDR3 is CSARRWDKEAQYF. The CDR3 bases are TGCAGTGCTAGAAGGTGGGATAAAGAGGCCCAGTACTTC.

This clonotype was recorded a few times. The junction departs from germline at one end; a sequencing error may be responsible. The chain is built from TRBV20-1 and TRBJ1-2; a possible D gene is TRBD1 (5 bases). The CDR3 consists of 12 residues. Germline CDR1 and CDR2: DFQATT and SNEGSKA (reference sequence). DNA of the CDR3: TGCAGCGCTAGGAAGGGGAACTATGGCTACACCTTC. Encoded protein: CSARKGNYGYTF.

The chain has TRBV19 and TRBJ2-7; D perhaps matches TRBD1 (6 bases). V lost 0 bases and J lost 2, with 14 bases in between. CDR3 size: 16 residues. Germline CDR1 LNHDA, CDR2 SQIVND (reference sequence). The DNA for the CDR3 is TGTGCCAGTAGTATAGATCCCAGGACAGCCACCTACGAGCAGTACTTC. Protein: CASSIDPRTATYEQYF.

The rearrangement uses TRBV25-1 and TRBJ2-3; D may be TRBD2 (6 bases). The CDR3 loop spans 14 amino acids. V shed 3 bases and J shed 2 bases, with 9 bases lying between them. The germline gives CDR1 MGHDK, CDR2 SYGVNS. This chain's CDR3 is CASSDAGSTDTQYF. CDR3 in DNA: TGTGCCAGCAGTGACGCGGGATCCACAGATACGCAGTATTTT. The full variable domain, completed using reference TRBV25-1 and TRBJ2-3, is EADIYQTPRYLVIGTGKKITLECSQTMGHDKMYWYQQDPGMELHLIHYSYGVNSTEKGDLSSESTVSRIRTEHFPLTLESARPSHTSQYLCASSDAGSTDTQYFGPGTRLTVL.